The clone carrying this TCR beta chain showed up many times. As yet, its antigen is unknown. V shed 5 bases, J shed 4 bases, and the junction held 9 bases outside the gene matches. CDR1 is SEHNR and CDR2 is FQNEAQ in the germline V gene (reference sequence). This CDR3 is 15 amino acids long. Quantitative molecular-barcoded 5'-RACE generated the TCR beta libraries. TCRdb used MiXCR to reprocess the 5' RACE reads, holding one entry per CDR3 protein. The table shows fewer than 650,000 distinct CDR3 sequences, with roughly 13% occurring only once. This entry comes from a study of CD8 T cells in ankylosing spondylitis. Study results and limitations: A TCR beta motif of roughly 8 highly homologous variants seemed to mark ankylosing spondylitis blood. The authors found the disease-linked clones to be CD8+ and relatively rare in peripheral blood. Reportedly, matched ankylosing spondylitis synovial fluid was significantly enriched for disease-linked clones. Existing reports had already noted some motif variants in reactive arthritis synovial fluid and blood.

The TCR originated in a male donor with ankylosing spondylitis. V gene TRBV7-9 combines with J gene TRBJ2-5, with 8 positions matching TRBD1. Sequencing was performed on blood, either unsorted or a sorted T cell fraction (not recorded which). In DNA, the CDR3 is TGTGCCAGCAGCCCTGGGACAGGCGCCTTAGAGACCCAGTACTTC. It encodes CASSPGTGALETQYF.